One sample yielded the 17 T cell receptor beta chains listed below, sequenced in a study of blood T cell repertoires in COVID-19. Clones were sequenced by immunoSEQ multiplex PCR, and TCRdb holds only the in-frame ones, with some missing. Of 270,000 or so clones listed, about 76% were seen once; the top ten hold just under 3%. Sequenced input: peripheral blood. The receptors derive from a woman aged 55-69 years with active or convalescent COVID-19.

V usage is TRBV18 and J usage is TRBJ2-3; perhaps TRBD2 as D (7 bases). The germline gives CDR1 KGHSH, CDR2 LQKENI. Deletions cut 8 bases from V and 6 bases from J, with 18 bases between. This CDR3 comprises 14 residues. CDR3 amino acids: CASPTPGGGDTQYF. The CDR3 bases are TGTGCCAGCCCAACTCCGGGGGGCGGGGATACGCAGTATTTT.

J is TRBJ2-2 and V is TRBV5-5; 7 nucleotides agree with TRBD2. The CDR3 covers 16 residues. Trimming at V came to 1 base and at J to 1 base, leaving 4 bases not matched to a gene. Germline CDR1 reads SGHKS; CDR2 reads YYEKEE (reference sequence). The CDR3, as DNA: TGTGCCAGCAGCTTGAATCAGCGGGGGAACACCGGGGAGCTGTTTTTT. This encodes CASSLNQRGNTGELFF.

This clone was seen only a few times. This chain connects TRBV5-1 to TRBJ1-3; no definite D call. Trimming took 4 bases from V and 0 from J, leaving 8 bases between them. Germline V gives CDR1 SGHRS, CDR2 YFSETQ. The CDR3 contains 14 residues. The CDR3 region is CASSEQNSGNTIYF. CDR3 bases: TGCGCCAGCAGCGAACAAAACTCTGGAAACACCATATATTTT.

The CDR3 DNA follows: TGTGCCAGCAGCGAACAGGGGGGGTACACTGAAGCTTTCTTT. This translates into CASSEQGGYTEAFF. The J gene is TRBJ1-1, the V gene TRBV9; 8 bases agree with TRBD1. CDR1 and CDR2 (germline): SGDLS, YYNGEE. V lost 3 bases, J lost 3 bases, and 4 bases stayed unmatched. This CDR3 has 14 residues. The variable domain in full, completed from reference TRBV9 and TRBJ1-1, reads DSGVTQTPKHLITATGQRVTLRCSPRSGDLSVYWYQQSLDQGLQFLIQYYNGEERAKGNILERFSAQQFPDLHSELNLSSLELGDSALYFCASSEQGGYTEAFFGQGTRLTVV.

The chain joins TRBV7-8 to TRBJ2-4; maybe TRBD1 (5 bases). Germline V gene sequence: CDR1 SGHVS, CDR2 FQNEAQ. The CDR3 runs 14 residues. Trimming took off 5 bases at V and 4 bases at J, with 12 bases between the two ends. CDR3 loop: CASSATERKNIQYF. CDR3 bases: TGTGCCAGCAGCGCGACAGAACGAAAAAACATTCAGTACTTC.

V usage is TRBV20-1 and J usage is TRBJ1-2; the match to TRBD1 covers 11 bases. This CDR3 comprises 17 residues. V shed 3 bases and J 5 bases; nucleotides not matched to a gene: 14. The germline gives CDR1 DFQATT, CDR2 SNEGSKA (reference sequence). The CDR3 DNA reads TGCAGTGCTAGTTCCCGGACAGGGGGCCCAAGTACGTATGGCTACACCTTC. Encoded protein: CSASSRTGGPSTYGYTF.

The chain is built from TRBV4-2 and TRBJ2-5; D may be TRBD2 (6 bases). V lost 1 base to trimming and J lost 5 bases, with 11 bases between them. CDR3 length equals 14 residues. Germline loops: CDR1 LGHNA, CDR2 YNFKEQ. CDR3 loop: CASSQVLGGETQYF. The CDR3 DNA is TGTGCCAGCAGCCAAGTCCTCGGAGGGGAGACCCAGTACTTC.

The chain employs TRBV4-1 and TRBJ2-5; the D is unclear. The CDR3 spans 16 residues. Germline lookup yields CDR1 MGHRA and CDR2 YSYEKL. The germline V and J ends were trimmed by 3 bases and 1 base, with 15 bases remaining between them. The CDR3 sequence: CASSQGRHVPQETQYF. The CDR3 DNA follows: TGCGCCAGCAGCCAGGGCAGACACGTGCCCCAAGAGACCCAGTACTTC.

As concerns this clone: At one end the junction does not follow the germline gene, possibly because of a read error. The V gene is TRBV27, the J gene TRBJ1-6; maybe TRBD1 (5 bases). In germline, CDR1 is MNHEY, CDR2 SMNVEV (reference sequence). CDR3 size: 16 residues. Written as DNA, the CDR3 is TGTGCCAGCCGTTTGGGGGGTAGCTCCTATAATTCACCCCTCCACTTT. Translation gives CASRLGGSSYNSPLHF.

V usage is TRBV10-3 and J usage is TRBJ1-3; 7 nucleotides agree with TRBD1. CDR1 is ENHRY, CDR2 SYGVKD, per germline. There are 14 residues in the CDR3. V shed 8 bases and J 9 bases; nucleotides not matched to a gene: 13. Written as DNA, the CDR3 is TGTGCCATCCGGTCCCTGACAGGGATGGGCACCATATATTTT. This codes for CAIRSLTGMGTIYF.

This rearrangement joins TRBV18 to TRBJ2-1, with D possibly matching TRBD1 (7 bases). Germline-derived CDR1 and CDR2 are KGHSH and LQKENI. Trimming took 4 bases from V and 8 from J, leaving 9 bases between them. The length of the CDR3 is 12 residues. The CDR3, as DNA: TGTGCCAGCTCACTCAGGGGGGATGAGCAGTTCTTC. Amino acid sequence: CASSLRGDEQFF.

The chain links TRBV10-3 to TRBJ1-1; D is uncertain. This CDR3 region has 12 residues. Germline loops: CDR1 ENHRY, CDR2 SYGVKD. CDR3 sequence: CAHRDRDTEAFF. The CDR3 DNA reads as TGTGCACATCGAGATCGGGACACTGAAGCTTTCTTT.

This chain joins TRBV7-9 and TRBJ1-1; D not resolved. This CDR3 contains 14 residues. Germline CDR1 SEHNR, CDR2 FQNEAQ (reference sequence). Trimming shortened V by 3 bases and J by 3 bases, and 11 bases separated the two germline ends. The CDR3 nucleotides are TGTGCCAGCAGCTTTCCTCGTCGGGACACTGAAGCTTTCTTT. Its translation: CASSFPRRDTEAFF.

The chain uses TRBV5-6 and TRBJ1-1; 9 bases map to TRBD1. Germline lookup yields CDR1 SGHDT and CDR2 YYEEEE. V trimming: 4 bases; J trimming: 10 bases; junction bases outside the gene matches: 11. This CDR3 region has 14 residues. CDR3: CASSPLQTGGRAFF. Written as DNA, the CDR3 is TGTGCCAGCAGCCCCCTACAAACAGGGGGCCGAGCTTTCTTT.

V usage is TRBV11-3 and J usage is TRBJ1-1; tentative D call: TRBD1 (6 bases). Germline loops: CDR1 SGHNT, CDR2 YENEEA. The CDR3 consists of 13 residues. The ends were cut back, 5 bases at V and 3 bases at J, with 10 bases in the middle. This CDR3 is CASSPRTDTEAFF. For the CDR3, the DNA is TGTGCCAGCAGCCCTCGGACAGACACTGAAGCTTTCTTT.

This clone has just one count. The chain combines TRBV19 with TRBJ1-1, with TRBD1 identical over 7 bases. The CDR3 spans 13 residues. Germline values: CDR1 LNHDA, CDR2 SQIVND (reference sequence). V lost 11 bases, J lost 0 bases, and 6 bases stayed unmatched. CDR3 DNA: TGTGCCTGCCAACAGGGGTTGAACACTGAAGCTTTCTTT. Translation gives CACQQGLNTEAFF.

V usage is TRBV12-3 or TRBV12-4 and J usage is TRBJ1-3; a weak D match, TRBD1 (5 bases). V lost 6 bases and J lost 3, with 9 bases in between. CDR3 length: 13 residues. In DNA form, the CDR3 reads TGTGCCAGCAGCCGCGGGGGTGGAAACACCATATATTTT. Translated: CASSRGGGNTIYF.